Listed here is a single T cell receptor beta chain. Its target is not known. V was shortened by 3 bases and J by 5 bases, with 16 bases between the two germline ends. This CDR3 has 16 amino acids. The V gene's germline CDR1 is LNHDA and CDR2 SQIVND (reference sequence). The sample originates from a study of OX40 agonist ivuxolimab in advanced cancers. Study summary: Ivuxolimab, which patients received intravenously every 2 weeks, was dosed at 0.01 to 10 mg/kg. General study points: In general, CD8+ T cells held more expanded clones than CD4+ did, on average.

TCRdb keeps only in-frame clones here, not all; method: immunoSEQ multiplex PCR. The table shows over 70,000 clones, with around nine tenths occurring only once. People who had autoimmune disease history or systemic immunosuppression were excluded. The source of this sequence is an adult with an advanced solid tumor such as melanoma, head and neck, liver or kidney cancer. The genes are TRBV19 and TRBJ2-2; tentative D call: TRBD1 (6 bases). Sequenced material: CD4+ or CD8+ T cells sorted from blood, taken in a trial of the OX40 agonist ivuxolimab. The chain's CDR3 is CASSIPPRGTTGELFF. CDR3 nucleotide sequence: TGTGCCAGTAGTATCCCCCCCAGGGGTACAACCGGGGAGCTGTTTTTT.